This TCR beta chain was found in a study of T-cell memory formation after mild COVID-19. Across the study: Largely donor-specific sequence clusters came from a couple of donors. Study findings and constraints: Among clones contracting day 15 to 85, CD4/CD8 was balanced, whereas later expanders leaned CD4+. Second-wave clones reaching peak frequency on day 37 lacked confirmed SARS-CoV-2 specificity. Of the contracting clones, CD4+ ones lay mainly in CM and EM, and CD8+ ones in EMRA.

Each CDR3 protein is one row after TCRdb ran MiXCR on the 5' RACE reads. Of approximately 290,000 distinct CDR3 sequences in the sample, approximately 16% are singletons; the top ten hold 22%. A remark on this clonotype: Its target is unknown.

Trimming removed 7 bases at V and 0 bases at J, with 6 bases between. In germline, CDR1 is SQVTM, CDR2 ANQGSEA. The CDR3 sequence is 11 residues long. The chain links TRBV29-1 to TRBJ1-1, with D unresolved. The sample comprised PBMCs or a T cell subset sorted from them (not recorded which). The sequence derives from a young man who had mild COVID-19 (a few samples of this study predate the infection). Cell type and time point are not known. Here the CDR3 reads CSARMNTEAFF. CDR3 in DNA: TGCAGCGCCCGAATGAACACTGAAGCTTTCTTT.